This entry features one T cell receptor (beta chain) sequence. What it recognizes is unknown. Some clones are missing from TCRdb's copy, which holds only in-frame ones; the method was immunoSEQ multiplex PCR. The table lists more than 50,000 clones, 75% to 90% of them singletons. These data belong to a study of OX40 agonist ivuxolimab in advanced cancers. At the level of the study: With a range of roughly 20 to 79, age averaged approximately 54 years, and around 83% were male.

The CDR3 extends over 18 amino acids. V lost 0 bases to trimming and J lost 4 bases, with 16 bases between them. Germline values: CDR1 LNHDA, CDR2 SQIVND (reference sequence). Any history of autoimmune disease or systemic immunosuppression disqualified patients. Study findings and constraints: CD4+ and CD8+ T cells in blood underwent clonal expansion by week 6 at 0.1 to 3.0 mg/kg.

The sequence came from an adult with an advanced solid tumor such as melanoma, head and neck, liver or kidney cancer. The V and J genes are TRBV19 and TRBJ2-6; possibly TRBD1 for D (5 bases). The source material was CD4+ or CD8+ T cells sorted from blood, sampled in a trial of the OX40 agonist ivuxolimab. This CDR3 reads CASSIDGRGNWGANVLTF. The CDR3 DNA is TGTGCCAGTAGTATAGATGGAAGGGGCAATTGGGGGGCCAACGTCCTGACTTTC.